This T cell receptor (beta chain) emerged from a study of blood T cell repertoires in COVID-19. Repertoires were generated with immunoSEQ multiplex PCR, while TCRdb's copy carries only in-frame clones and drops some. This table holds 100,000 to 110,000 clones, 91% found once. Germline-derived CDR1 and CDR2 are LNHDA and SQIVND (reference sequence). V was pared by 4 bases and J by 3 bases, with 12 bases between. The CDR3 is 14 amino acids. The TCR comes from a man aged 50-60 years with active COVID-19. This chain uses TRBV19 with TRBJ1-1; weak D call: TRBD1 (6 bases). Input material: peripheral blood. As DNA, the CDR3 is TGTGCCAGTAGTAACTACCCAGGGGACACTGAAGCTTTCTTT. Its translation: CASSNYPGDTEAFF. Complete variable domain (other parts from reference TRBV19 and TRBJ1-1): DGGITQSPKYLFRKEGQNVTLSCEQNLNHDAMYWYRQDPGQGLRLIYYSQIVNDFQKGDIAEGYSVSREKKESFPLTVTSAQKNPTAFYLCASSNYPGDTEAFFGQGTRLTVV.